This passage covers 2 T cell receptor beta chains from one sample sequenced in a study of shared clonotypes between healthy human individuals. The assay was immunoSEQ multiplex PCR, and TCRdb's table has in-frame clones only and misses some. This sample has 650,000 to 700,000 clones; about nine tenths occur once, and the top ten carry 34%. Sequenced sample: memory CD8+ T cells from PBMCs. Subset noted: CD45RO+ cells pooled with CCR7-negative TemRA cells. These receptors were collected from a man aged 18 to 29 in good health. Some clones in this sample may be carry-over from other donors' samples.

The chain employs TRBV4-3 and TRBJ2-1; D might be TRBD2 (6 bases). Germline V gene sequence: CDR1 LGHNA, CDR2 YSLEER. This CDR3 has 16 residues. V was shortened by 0 bases and J by 0 bases, with 9 bases between the two germline ends. The CDR3 DNA follows: TGCGCCAGCAGCCAAGATCGGGAGAGCTCCTACAATGAGCAGTTCTTC. Translation gives CASSQDRESSYNEQFF.

The chain is built from TRBV28 and TRBJ2-3; 12 positions agree with TRBD2. The CDR3 contains 17 residues. Per the germline V gene, CDR1 is MDHEN and CDR2 is SYDVKM. With 4 bases clipped from V and 4 bases from J, the junction kept 9 bases outside the gene matches. DNA for the CDR3: TGTGCCAGCAGTTCCCGAGGGACTAGCGGGCTCCCAGATACGCAGTATTTT. Translating it yields CASSSRGTSGLPDTQYF.